The present T cell receptor beta chain was sequenced within a study of blood T cell repertoires in COVID-19. Study details: Samples representing acute and convalescent COVID-19 were sourced from the United States, Italy and Spain. The cDNA or gDNA used as material had been derived from T cells, B-cell-depleted T cells, or PBMCs.

In the authors' workflow: Quantification of nucleated cells was approximated via reference gene primer amplification. The table came from immunoSEQ multiplex PCR; TCRdb's copy has only in-frame clones and leaves some out. The DNA gave D and trimming, while V, J and clone size come from that table. The table lists tens of thousands of clones, 85% to 95% of them singletons. This receptor was taken from a human donor in a cohort sampled during active COVID-19. Material for sequencing was peripheral blood.

This chain's CDR3 is CAIGDALAGAYF. Here the CDR3 DNA reads TGTGCCATCGGGGATGCACTAGCGGGGGCGTACTTC. The rearrangement links TRBV10-3 to TRBJ2-5, with TRBD2 identical over 11 bases. Germline V gives CDR1 ENHRY, CDR2 SYGVKD. Unmatched junction bases numbered 9, after V lost 8 bases and J lost 13 bases. The CDR3 consists of 12 residues.